These 5 T cell receptor beta chains came from one sample sequenced in a study of Tregs in tolerant kidney transplant recipients. Sequencing used immunoSEQ multiplex PCR; TCRdb keeps in-frame clones, though not all of them. The sample yields 48,000 or so clones, of which the top ten take up around 0.8%. This specimen consisted of CD4+ T cells from blood, obtained before the transplant. These receptors were collected from a human donor who received a combined kidney and bone marrow transplant.

Worth noting for this clone: The read stops 3 residues short of the end of the CDR3; the missing end is completed from the germline J gene. The genes are TRBV20-1 and TRBJ2-1; TRBD2 aligns across 7 bases. From germline, CDR1 is DFQATT and CDR2 SNEGSKA (reference sequence). This CDR3 contains 14 residues. The CDR3 region is CSPEAGVVYNEQFF. CDR3 bases read: TGCAGCCCTGAGGCGGGAGTGGTGTACAATGAG.

A remark on this clone: One end of the junction varies from germline; a read error may be responsible. The DNA ends 3 residues before the CDR3 does, and the rest of the CDR3 is filled in from the germline J gene. J is TRBJ2-1 and V is TRBV7-7, with 9 bases identical to TRBD2. CDR3 length equals 16 residues. CDR1 and CDR2 from the germline V gene are SSHAT and FNYEAQ (reference sequence). The CDR3 loop is CASSPRLAEGVNEQFF. The sequenced part of the CDR3 DNA is TGTGCTAGCAGCCCCCGACTAGCGGAGGGGGTCAATGAG.

Comments on this clone: The read finishes 3 residues shy of the CDR3 end, and the germline J gene is used to complete it. The V call is TRBV19, the J call TRBJ2-2; D is perhaps TRBD1 (6 bases). This CDR3 has 15 residues. The ends were cut back, 6 bases at V and 0 bases at J, with 11 bases in the middle. Germline V gene data show CDR1 as LNHDA and CDR2 as SQIVND (reference sequence). The CDR3 bases that were read are TGTGCCAGTAGGAGGGGACACCCGAACACCGGGGAG. It codes for CASRRGHPNTGE. The CDR3, in full, reads CASRRGHPNTGELFF.

In the case of this clone: The read terminates 3 residues ahead of where the CDR3 ends, so the germline J gene completes it. The chain employs TRBV18 and TRBJ2-7; D is possibly TRBD1 (6 bases). The CDR3 has 15 amino acids. CDR1 and CDR2 (germline): KGHSH, LQKENI. V gave up 4 bases and J gave up 2 bases, with 15 bases separating them. The sequenced CDR3 bases are TGTGCCAGCTCACTAAACAGGGAAGGCCCCTACGAG. Residues: CASSLNREGPYE. The complete CDR3 sequence is CASSLNREGPYEQYF.

For this clone: Read data end 3 residues before the CDR3 end; the end is taken from the germline J gene. V usage is TRBV30 and J usage is TRBJ2-2, with D possibly being TRBD1 (6 bases). The V end was cut by 4 bases, the J end by 5 bases, with 14 bases between. This CDR3 contains 14 residues. The V gene's germline CDR1 is GTSNPN and CDR2 SVGIG (reference sequence). The CDR3 bases that were read are TGTGCCTGGATACAGGGCTACGGGACCGGGGAG. Its translation: CAWIQGYGTGE. The whole CDR3 is CAWIQGYGTGELFF.